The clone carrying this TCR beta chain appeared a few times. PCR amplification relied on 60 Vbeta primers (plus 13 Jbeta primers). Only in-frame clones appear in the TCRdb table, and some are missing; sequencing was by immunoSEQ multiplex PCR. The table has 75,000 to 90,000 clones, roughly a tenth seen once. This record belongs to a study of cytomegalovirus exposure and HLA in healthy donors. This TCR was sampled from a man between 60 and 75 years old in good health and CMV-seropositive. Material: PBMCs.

The CDR3, as DNA: TGTGCCATCAGTTCTACAGGGGCAGGGACTGAAGCTTTCTTT. Residues: CAISSTGAGTEAFF. This chain joins TRBV10-3 and TRBJ1-1, with 7 positions matching TRBD1. Losses at the gene ends were 5 bases for V and 5 bases for J; bases not matched to a gene: 8. Germline V gene lookup returns CDR1 ENHRY and CDR2 SYGVKD. CDR3 length: 14 amino acids.